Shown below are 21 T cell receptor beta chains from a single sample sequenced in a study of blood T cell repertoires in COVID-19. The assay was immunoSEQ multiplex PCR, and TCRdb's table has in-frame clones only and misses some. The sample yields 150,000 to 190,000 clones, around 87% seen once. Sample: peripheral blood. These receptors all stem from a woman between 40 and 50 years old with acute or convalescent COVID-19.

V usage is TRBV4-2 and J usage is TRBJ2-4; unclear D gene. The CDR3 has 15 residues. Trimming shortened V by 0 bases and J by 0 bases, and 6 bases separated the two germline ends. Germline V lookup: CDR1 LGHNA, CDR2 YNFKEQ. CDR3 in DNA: TGTGCCAGCAGCCAAGATTCGGTAGCCAAAAACATTCAGTACTTC. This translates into CASSQDSVAKNIQYF.

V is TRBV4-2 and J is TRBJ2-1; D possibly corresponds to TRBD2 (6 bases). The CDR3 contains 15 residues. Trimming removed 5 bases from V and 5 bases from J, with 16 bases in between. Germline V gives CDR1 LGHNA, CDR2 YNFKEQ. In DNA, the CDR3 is TGTGCCAGCAGCGATCGGGCTAGCGAGAACAATGAGCAGTTCTTC. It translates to CASSDRASENNEQFF.

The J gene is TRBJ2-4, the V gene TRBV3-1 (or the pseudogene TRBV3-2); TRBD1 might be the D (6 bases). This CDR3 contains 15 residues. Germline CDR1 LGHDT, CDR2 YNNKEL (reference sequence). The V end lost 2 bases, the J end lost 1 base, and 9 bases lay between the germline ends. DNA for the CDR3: TGTGCCAGCAGCCAAAACAGGGTCGCCAAAAACATTCAGTACTTC. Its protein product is CASSQNRVAKNIQYF.

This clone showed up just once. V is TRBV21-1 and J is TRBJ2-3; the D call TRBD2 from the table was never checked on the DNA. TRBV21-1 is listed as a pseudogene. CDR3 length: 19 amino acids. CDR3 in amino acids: CASSNWGETSGTPTDTQYF. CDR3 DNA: TGTGCCAGCAGCAACTGGGGTGAGACTAGCGGAACCCCCACAGATACGCAGTATTTT.

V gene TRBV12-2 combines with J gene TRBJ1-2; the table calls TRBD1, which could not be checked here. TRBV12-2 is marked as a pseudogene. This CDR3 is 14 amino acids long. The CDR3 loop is CASRTDRVYYGYTF. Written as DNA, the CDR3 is TGTGCAAGTCGCACGGACAGGGTTTACTATGGCTACACCTTC.

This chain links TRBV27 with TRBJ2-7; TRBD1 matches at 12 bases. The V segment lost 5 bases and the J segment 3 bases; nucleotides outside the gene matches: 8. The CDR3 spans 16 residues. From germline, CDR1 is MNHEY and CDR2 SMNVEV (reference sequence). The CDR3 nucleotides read TGTGCCAGCAGTACTGGAGGGACAGGGGGCGGCTACGAGCAGTACTTC. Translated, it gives CASSTGGTGGGYEQYF.

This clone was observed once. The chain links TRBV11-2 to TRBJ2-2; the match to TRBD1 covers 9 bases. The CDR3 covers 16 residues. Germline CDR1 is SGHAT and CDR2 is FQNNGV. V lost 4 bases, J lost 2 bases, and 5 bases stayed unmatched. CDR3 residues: CASSWTGDANTGELFF. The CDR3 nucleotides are TGTGCCAGCAGCTGGACAGGGGACGCTAACACCGGGGAGCTGTTTTTT.

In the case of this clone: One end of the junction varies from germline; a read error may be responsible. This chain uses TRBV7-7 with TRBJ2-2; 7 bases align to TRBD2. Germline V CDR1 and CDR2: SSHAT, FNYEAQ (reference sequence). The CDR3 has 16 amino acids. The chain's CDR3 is CASSSMGGGSTGELFF. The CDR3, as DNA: TGTGCTAGCAGCTCAATGGGCGGGGGATCCACCGGGGAGCTGTTTTTT.

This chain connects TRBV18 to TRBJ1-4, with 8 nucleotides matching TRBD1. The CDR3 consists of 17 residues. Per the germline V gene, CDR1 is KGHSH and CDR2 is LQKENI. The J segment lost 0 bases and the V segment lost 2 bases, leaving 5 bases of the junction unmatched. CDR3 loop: CASSPRTGTTTNEKLFF. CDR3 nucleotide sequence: TGTGCCAGCTCACCAAGGACAGGGACTACAACTAATGAAAAACTGTTTTTT.

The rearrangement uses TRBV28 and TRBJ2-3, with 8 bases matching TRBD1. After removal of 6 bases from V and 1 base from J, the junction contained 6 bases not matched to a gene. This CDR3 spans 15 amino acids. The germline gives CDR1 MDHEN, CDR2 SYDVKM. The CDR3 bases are TGTGCCAGCAGAGACGCAGGGGGCCGCACAGATACGCAGTATTTT. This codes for CASRDAGGRTDTQYF. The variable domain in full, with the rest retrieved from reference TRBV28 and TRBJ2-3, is DVKVTQSSRYLVKRTGEKVFLECVQDMDHENMFWYRQDPGLGLRLIYFSYDVKMKEKGDIPEGYSVSREKKERFSLILESASTNQTSMYLCASRDAGGRTDTQYFGPGTRLTVL.

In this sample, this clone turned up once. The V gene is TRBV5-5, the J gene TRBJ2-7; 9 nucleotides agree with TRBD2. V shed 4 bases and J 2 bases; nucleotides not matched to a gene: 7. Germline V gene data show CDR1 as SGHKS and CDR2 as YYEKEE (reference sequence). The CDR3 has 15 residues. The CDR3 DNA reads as TGTGCCAGCAGCCTTGGGACTAGCACCCCCTACGAGCAGTACTTC. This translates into CASSLGTSTPYEQYF.

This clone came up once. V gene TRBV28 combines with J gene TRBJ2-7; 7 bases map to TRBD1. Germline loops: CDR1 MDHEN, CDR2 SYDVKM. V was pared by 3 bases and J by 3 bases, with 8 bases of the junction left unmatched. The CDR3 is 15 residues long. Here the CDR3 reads CASSFAGDRFYEQYF. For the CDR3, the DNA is TGTGCCAGCAGTTTCGCCGGGGACAGATTCTACGAGCAGTACTTC.

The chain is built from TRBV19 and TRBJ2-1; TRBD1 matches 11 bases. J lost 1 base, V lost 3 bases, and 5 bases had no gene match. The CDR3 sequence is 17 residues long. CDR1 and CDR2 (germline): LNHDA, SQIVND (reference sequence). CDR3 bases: TGTGCCAGTAGTATGGGTGGGACAGGGGGATCCTACAATGAGCAGTTCTTC. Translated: CASSMGGTGGSYNEQFF. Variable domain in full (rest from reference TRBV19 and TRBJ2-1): DGGITQSPKYLFRKEGQNVTLSCEQNLNHDAMYWYRQDPGQGLRLIYYSQIVNDFQKGDIAEGYSVSREKKESFPLTVTSAQKNPTAFYLCASSMGGTGGSYNEQFFGPGTRLTVL.

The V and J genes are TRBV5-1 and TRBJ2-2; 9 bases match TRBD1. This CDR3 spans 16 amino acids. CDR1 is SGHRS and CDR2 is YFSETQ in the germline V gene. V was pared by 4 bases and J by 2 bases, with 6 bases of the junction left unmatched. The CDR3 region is CASSEMGQGNTGELFF. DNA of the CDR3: TGCGCCAGCAGCGAGATGGGACAGGGAAACACCGGGGAGCTGTTTTTT.

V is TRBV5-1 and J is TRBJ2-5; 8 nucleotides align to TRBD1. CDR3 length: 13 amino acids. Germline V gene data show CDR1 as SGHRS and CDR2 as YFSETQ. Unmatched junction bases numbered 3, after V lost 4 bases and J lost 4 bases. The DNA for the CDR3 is TGCGCCAGCAGCCCCGGGACAGGAGAGACCCAGTACTTC. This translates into CASSPGTGETQYF.

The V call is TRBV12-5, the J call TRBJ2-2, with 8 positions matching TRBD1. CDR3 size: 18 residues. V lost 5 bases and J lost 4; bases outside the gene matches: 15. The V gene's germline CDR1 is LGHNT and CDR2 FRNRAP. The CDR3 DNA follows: TGTGCTAGTGGTCCGAGTATTGTTCAGGGGGCCTTCACCGGGGAGCTGTTTTTT. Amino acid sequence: CASGPSIVQGAFTGELFF.

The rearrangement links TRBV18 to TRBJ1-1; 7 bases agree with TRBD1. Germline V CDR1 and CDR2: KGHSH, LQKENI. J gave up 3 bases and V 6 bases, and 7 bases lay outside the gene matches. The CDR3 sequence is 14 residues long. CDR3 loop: CASSQLDRDTEAFF. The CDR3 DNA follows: TGTGCCAGCTCCCAGCTTGACAGGGACACTGAAGCTTTCTTT. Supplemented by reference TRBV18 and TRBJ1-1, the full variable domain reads NAGVMQNPRHLVRRRGQEARLRCSPMKGHSHVYWYRQLPEEGLKFMVYLQKENIIDESGMPKERFSAEFPKEGPSILRIQQVVRGDSAAYFCASSQLDRDTEAFFGQGTRLTVV.

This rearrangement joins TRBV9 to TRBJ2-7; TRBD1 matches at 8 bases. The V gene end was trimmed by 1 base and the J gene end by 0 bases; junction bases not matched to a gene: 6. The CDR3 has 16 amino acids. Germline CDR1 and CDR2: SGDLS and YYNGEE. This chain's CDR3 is CASSVYSGTGSYEQYF. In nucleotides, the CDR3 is TGTGCCAGCAGCGTATACTCCGGGACAGGCTCCTACGAGCAGTACTTC.

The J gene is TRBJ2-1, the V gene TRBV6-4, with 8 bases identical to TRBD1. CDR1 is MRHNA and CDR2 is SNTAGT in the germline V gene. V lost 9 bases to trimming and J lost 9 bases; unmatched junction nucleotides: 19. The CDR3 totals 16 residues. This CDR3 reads CARTMDAAGGPREQFF. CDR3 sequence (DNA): TGTGCCAGAACTATGGACGCGGCAGGGGGCCCCCGTGAGCAGTTCTTC.

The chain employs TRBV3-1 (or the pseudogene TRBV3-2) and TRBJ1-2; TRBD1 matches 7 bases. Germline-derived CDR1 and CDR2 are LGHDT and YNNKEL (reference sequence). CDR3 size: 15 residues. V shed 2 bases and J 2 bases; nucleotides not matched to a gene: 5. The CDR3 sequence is CASSQSQGRNYGYTF. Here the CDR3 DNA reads TGTGCCAGCAGCCAATCACAGGGGAGGAACTATGGCTACACCTTC.

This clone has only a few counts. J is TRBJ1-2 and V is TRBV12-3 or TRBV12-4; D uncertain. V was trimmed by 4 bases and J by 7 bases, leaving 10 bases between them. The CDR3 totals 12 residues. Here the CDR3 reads CASSSTPLGYTF. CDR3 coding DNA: TGTGCCAGCAGTTCTACCCCCCTTGGCTACACCTTC.